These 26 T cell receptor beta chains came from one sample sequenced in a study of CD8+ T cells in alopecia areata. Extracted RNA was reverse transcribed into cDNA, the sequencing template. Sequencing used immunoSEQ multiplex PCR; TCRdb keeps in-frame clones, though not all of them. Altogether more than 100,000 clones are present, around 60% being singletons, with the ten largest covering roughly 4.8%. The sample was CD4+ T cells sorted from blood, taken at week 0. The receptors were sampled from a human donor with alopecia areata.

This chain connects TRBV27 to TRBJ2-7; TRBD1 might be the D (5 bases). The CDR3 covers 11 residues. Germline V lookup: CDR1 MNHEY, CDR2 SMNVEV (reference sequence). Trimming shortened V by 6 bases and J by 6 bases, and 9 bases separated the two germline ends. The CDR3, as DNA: TGTGCCAGCAGCGGTAGGGGCGAGCAGTACTTC. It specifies CASSGRGEQYF.

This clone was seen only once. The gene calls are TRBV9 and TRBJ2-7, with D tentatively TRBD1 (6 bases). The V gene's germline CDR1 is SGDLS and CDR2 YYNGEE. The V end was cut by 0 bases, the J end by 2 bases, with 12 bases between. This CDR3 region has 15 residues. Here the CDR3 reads CASSVGQDSAYEQYF. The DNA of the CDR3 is TGTGCCAGCAGCGTAGGACAGGACAGTGCCTACGAGCAGTACTTC.

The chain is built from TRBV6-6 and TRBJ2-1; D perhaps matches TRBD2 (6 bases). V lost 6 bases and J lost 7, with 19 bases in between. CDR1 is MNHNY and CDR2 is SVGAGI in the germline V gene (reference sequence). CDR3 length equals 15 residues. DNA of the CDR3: TGTGCCAGCAGCCCCACTAGACTAGGCTTTAATGAGCAGTTCTTC. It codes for CASSPTRLGFNEQFF.

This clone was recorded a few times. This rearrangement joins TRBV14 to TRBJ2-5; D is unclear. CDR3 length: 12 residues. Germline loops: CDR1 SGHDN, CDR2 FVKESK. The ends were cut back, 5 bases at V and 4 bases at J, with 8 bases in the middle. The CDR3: CASSRVGETQYF. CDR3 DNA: TGTGCCAGCAGCAGGGTTGGAGAGACCCAGTACTTC.

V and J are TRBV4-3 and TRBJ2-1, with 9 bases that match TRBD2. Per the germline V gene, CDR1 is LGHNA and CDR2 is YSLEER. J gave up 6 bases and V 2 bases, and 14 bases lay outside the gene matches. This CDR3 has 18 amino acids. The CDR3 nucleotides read TGCGCCAGCAGCCAACTGGGGGCGGCTAGCGGGGTAGGCAATGAGCAGTTCTTC. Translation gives CASSQLGAASGVGNEQFF.

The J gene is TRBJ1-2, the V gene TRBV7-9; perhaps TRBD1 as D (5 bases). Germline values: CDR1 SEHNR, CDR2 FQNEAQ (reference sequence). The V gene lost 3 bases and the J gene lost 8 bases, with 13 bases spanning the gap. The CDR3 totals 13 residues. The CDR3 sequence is CASSFLRVEGYTF. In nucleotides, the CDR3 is TGTGCCAGCAGCTTTCTCAGGGTTGAGGGCTACACCTTC.

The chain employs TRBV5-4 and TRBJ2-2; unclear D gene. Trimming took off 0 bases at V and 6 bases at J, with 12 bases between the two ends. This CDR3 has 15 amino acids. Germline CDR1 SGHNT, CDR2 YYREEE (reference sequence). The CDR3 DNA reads TGTGCCAGCAGCTTGGACTCGAGGTACCCCGGGGAGCTGTTTTTT. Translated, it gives CASSLDSRYPGELFF.

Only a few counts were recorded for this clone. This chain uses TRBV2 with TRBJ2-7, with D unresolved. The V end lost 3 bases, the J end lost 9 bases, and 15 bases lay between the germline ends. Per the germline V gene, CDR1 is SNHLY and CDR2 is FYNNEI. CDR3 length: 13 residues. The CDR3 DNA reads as TGTGCCAGCAGTGATGGGCAGGCACTTCGGCAGTACTTC. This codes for CASSDGQALRQYF.

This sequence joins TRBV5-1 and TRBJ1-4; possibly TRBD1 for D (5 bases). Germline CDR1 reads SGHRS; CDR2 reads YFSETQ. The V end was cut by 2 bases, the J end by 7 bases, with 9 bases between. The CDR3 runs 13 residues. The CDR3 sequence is CASSFREGEKLFF. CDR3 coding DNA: TGCGCCAGCAGCTTCAGGGAGGGTGAAAAACTGTTTTTT.

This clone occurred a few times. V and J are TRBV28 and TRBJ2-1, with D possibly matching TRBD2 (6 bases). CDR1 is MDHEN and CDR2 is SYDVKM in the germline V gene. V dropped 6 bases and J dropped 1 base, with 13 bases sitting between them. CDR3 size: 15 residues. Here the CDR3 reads CASRDSGVSYNEQFF. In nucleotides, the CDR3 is TGTGCCAGCAGAGACTCGGGGGTATCCTACAATGAGCAGTTCTTC.

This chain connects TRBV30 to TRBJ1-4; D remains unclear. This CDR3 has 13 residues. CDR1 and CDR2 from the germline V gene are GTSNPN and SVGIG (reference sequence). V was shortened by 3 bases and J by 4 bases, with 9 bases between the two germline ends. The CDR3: CAWSLRINEKLFF. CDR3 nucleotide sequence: TGTGCCTGGAGCTTGAGGATTAATGAAAAACTGTTTTTT.

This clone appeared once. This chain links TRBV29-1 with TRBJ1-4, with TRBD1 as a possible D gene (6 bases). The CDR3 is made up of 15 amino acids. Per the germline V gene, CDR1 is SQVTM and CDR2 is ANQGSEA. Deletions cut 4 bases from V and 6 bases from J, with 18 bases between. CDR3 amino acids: CSVGPLGGVDEKLFF. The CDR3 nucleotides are TGCAGCGTTGGGCCGTTAGGGGGAGTAGATGAAAAACTGTTTTTT.

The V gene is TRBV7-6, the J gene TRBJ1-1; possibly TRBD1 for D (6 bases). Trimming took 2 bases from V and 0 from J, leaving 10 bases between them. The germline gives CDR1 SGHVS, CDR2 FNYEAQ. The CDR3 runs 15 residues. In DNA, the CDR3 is TGTGCCAGCAGCTTATCGGGACACGTGAACACTGAAGCTTTCTTT. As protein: CASSLSGHVNTEAFF.

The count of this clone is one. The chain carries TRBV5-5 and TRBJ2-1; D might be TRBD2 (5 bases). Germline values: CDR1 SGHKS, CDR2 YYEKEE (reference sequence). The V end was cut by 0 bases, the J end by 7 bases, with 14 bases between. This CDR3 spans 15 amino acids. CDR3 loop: CASSLASRAVNEQFF. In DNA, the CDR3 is TGTGCCAGCAGCTTGGCTTCTCGAGCGGTAAATGAGCAGTTCTTC.

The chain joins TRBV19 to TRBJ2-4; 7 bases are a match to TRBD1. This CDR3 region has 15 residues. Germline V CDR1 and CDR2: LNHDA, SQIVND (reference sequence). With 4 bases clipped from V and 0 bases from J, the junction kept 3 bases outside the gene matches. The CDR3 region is CASSTQGPAKNIQYF. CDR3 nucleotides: TGTGCCAGTAGTACACAGGGGCCAGCCAAAAACATTCAGTACTTC.

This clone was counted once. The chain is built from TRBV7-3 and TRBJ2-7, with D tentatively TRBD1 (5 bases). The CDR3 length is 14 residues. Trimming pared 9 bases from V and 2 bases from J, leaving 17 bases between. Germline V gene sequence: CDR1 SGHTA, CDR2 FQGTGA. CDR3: CARNFPQEPYEQYF. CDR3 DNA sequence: TGTGCCAGAAACTTCCCACAGGAGCCCTACGAGCAGTACTTC. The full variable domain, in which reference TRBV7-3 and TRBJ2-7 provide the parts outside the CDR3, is GAGVSQTPSNKVTEKGKYVELRCDPISGHTALYWYRQSLGQGPEFLIYFQGTGAADDSGLPNDRFFAVRPEGSVSTLKIQRTERGDSAVYLCARNFPQEPYEQYFGPGTRLTVT.

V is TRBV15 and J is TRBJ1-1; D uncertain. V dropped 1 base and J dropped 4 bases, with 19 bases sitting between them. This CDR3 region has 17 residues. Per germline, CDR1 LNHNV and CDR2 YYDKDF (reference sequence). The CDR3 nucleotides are TGTGCCACCAGCAGAGGATTTGGACCTCCCCAGCGCACTGAAGCTTTCTTT. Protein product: CATSRGFGPPQRTEAFF.

The CDR3 protein is CASRLGSGNTIYF. The CDR3 DNA follows: TGTGCCAGCCGGCTCGGCTCTGGAAACACCATATATTTT. The chain couples TRBV2 to TRBJ1-3; unclear D gene. The CDR3 extends over 13 amino acids. Germline values: CDR1 SNHLY, CDR2 FYNNEI. V gave up 8 bases and J gave up 0 bases, with 8 bases separating them.

CDR3 nucleotides: TGCGCCAGCAGCCGCGCTGGCCCAGGGGGGTCATCCTTCACAGATACGCAGTATTTT. Residues: CASSRAGPGGSSFTDTQYF. This chain connects TRBV4-3 to TRBJ2-3, with a tentative D call TRBD1 (7 bases). V gave up 4 bases and J gave up 2 bases, with 25 bases separating them. Germline CDR1 LGHNA, CDR2 YSLEER. This CDR3 has 19 residues.

CDR3 DNA sequence: TGTGCCAGCAGCTTATACCAGGAAGCGGCCTATGGCTACACCTTC. It translates to CASSLYQEAAYGYTF. V is TRBV7-9 and J is TRBJ1-2; unclear D gene. The length of the CDR3 is 15 residues. Deletions cut 2 bases from V and 4 bases from J, with 14 bases between. CDR1 is SEHNR, CDR2 FQNEAQ, per germline (reference sequence).

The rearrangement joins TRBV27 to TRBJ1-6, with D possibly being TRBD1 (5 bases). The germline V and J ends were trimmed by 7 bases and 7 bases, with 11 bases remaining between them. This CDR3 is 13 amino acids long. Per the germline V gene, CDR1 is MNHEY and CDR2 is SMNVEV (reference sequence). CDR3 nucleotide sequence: TGTGCCAGCACACGGGACGGGAATTCACCCCTCCACTTT. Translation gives CASTRDGNSPLHF.

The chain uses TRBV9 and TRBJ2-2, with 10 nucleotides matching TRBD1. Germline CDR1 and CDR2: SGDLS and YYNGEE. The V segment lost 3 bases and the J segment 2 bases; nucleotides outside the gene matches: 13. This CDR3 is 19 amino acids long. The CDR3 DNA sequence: TGTGCCAGCAGCGCCTGGGGACAGGGGAGGGTCCTTAACACCGGGGAGCTGTTTTTT. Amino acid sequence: CASSAWGQGRVLNTGELFF.

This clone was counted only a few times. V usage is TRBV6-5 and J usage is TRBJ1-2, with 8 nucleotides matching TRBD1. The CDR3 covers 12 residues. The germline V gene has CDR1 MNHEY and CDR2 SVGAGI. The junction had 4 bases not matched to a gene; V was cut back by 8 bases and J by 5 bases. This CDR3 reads CASGDRRYGYTF. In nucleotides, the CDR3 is TGTGCCAGCGGGGACAGGCGGTATGGCTACACCTTC.

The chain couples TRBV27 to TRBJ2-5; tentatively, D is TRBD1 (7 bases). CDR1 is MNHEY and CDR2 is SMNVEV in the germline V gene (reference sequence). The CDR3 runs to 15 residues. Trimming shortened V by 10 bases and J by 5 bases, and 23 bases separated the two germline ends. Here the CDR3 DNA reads TGTGCCACCCAACCGAGGAGGGGGCAGTGGGAGACCCAGTACTTC. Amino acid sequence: CATQPRRGQWETQYF.

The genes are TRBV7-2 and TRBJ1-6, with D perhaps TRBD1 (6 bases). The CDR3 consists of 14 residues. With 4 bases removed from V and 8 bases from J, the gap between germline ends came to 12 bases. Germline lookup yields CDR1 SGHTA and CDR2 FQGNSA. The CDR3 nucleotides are TGTGCCAGCAGCTACAGGGCCCGAGATTCACCCCTCCACTTT. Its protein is CASSYRARDSPLHF.

Here the CDR3 reads CASSVTSGGARVLETQYF. In DNA form, the CDR3 reads TGTGCCAGCAGCGTGACTAGCGGGGGGGCGAGGGTGTTAGAGACCCAGTACTTC. This chain uses TRBV7-2 with TRBJ2-5, with TRBD2 matching 14 bases. The CDR3 is made up of 18 amino acids. In germline, CDR1 is SGHTA, CDR2 FQGNSA. V lost 5 bases to trimming and J lost 4 bases; unmatched junction nucleotides: 12. The whole variable domain, remainder taken from reference TRBV7-2 and TRBJ2-5, is GAGVSQSPSNKVTEKGKDVELRCDPISGHTALYWYRQSLGQGLEFLIYFQGNSAPDKSGLPSDRFSAERTGGSVSTLTIQRTQQEDSAVYLCASSVTSGGARVLETQYFGPGTRLLVL.